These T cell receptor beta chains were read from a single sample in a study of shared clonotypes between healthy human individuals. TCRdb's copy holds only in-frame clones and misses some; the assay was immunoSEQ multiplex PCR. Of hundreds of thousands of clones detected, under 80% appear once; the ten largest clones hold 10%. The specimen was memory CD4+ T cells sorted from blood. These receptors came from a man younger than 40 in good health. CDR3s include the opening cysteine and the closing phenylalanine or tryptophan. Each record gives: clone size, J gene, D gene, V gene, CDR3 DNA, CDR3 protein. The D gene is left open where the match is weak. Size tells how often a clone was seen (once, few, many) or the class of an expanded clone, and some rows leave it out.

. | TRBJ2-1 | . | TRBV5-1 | TGCGCCAGCAGCCAAACACTCGCCTCCTCCTACAATGAGCAGTTCTTC | CASSQTLASSYNEQFF
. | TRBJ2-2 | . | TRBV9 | TGTGCCAGCAGCGCCCGGACGGGTGGGTCCGGGGAGCTGTTTTTT | CASSARTGGSGELFF
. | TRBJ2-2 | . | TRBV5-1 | TGCGCCAGCAGGAGGACCGGGTCGTCCTCAACCGGGGAGCTGTTTTTT | CASRRTGSSSTGELFF
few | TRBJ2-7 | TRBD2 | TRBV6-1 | TGTGCCACTCTCTTTAGCGGGAGGAACGAGCAGTACTTC | CATLFSGRNEQYF
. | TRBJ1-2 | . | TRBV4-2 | TGTGCCAGCAGCCAAGATGGAGTCGGCGGCGATAGCTATGGCTACACCTTC | CASSQDGVGGDSYGYTF
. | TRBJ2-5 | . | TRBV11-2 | TGTGCCAGCAGCATGACCCTAACTCCCGGGGAGACCCAGTACTTC | CASSMTLTPGETQYF
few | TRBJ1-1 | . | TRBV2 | TGTGCCAGCAGGGCCGCAGGGTCCTGGGCTGAAGCTTTCTTT | CASRAAGSWAEAFF
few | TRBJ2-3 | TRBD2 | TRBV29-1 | TGCAGCGTTGGGGCTAGCGGGTCGGATACGCAGTATTTT | CSVGASGSDTQYF
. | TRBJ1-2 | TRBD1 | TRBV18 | TGTGCCAGCCTAACAGGGGACTATGGCTACACCTTC | CASLTGDYGYTF
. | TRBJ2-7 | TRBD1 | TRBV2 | TGTGCCACCTCGACCGGGACAGCACCCTACGAGCAGTACTTC | CATSTGTAPYEQYF
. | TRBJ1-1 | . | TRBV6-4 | TGTGCCAGCAGGGCGGGTCAGAGGAACACTGAAGCTTTCTTT | CASRAGQRNTEAFF
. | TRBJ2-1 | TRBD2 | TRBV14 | TGTGCCAGCAAAGGACTAGCGTATGGAGAGCAGTTCTTC | CASKGLAYGEQFF
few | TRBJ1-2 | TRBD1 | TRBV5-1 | TGCGCCAGCAGCGAACCGGGACAGGCACATGGCTACACCTTC | CASSEPGQAHGYTF
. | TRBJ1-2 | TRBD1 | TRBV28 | TGTGCCAGCAGCCGCGGAGCAGGGGGTTTAACTAACTATGGCTACACCTTC | CASSRGAGGLTNYGYTF
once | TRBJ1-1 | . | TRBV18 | TGTGCCAGCTCACCACCTGCACAGAAGAACACTGAAGCTTTCTTT | CASSPPAQKNTEAFF
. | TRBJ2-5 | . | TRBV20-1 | TGCAGTGCTAGGTTCATAGAGACCCAGTACTTC | CSARFIETQYF
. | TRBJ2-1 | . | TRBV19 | TGTGCCAGTAGTATGATAGTCAGTATCAATGAGCAGTTCTTC | CASSMIVSINEQFF
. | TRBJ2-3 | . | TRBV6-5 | TGTGCCAGCAGGGCCCGCAGGGGACCAGATACGCAGTATTTT | CASRARRGPDTQYF
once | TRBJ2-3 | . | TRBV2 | TGTGCCAGCACTCTGGGGGAGCTAAGGAATACGCAGTATTTT | CASTLGELRNTQYF
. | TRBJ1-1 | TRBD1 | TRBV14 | TGTGCCAGCAGCCAAGATCTCGGACAGGTGAACACTGAAGCTTTCTTT | CASSQDLGQVNTEAFF
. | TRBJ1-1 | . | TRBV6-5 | TGTGCCAGCAGTTACTCAAAGAACACTGAAGCTTTCTTT | CASSYSKNTEAFF
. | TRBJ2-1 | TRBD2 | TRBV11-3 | TGTGCCAGCAGCTTCTTGAAGCGGGAGGGACTCTACAATGAGCAGTTCTTC | CASSFLKREGLYNEQFF
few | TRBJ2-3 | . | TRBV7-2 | TGTGCCAGCAGCGGCAGGGGAGGGTTGGATACGCAGTATTTT | CASSGRGGLDTQYF
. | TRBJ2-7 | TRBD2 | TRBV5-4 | TGTGCCAGCAGCTTTTCTGCGGGAGCCTCCTACGAGCAGTACTTC | CASSFSAGASYEQYF
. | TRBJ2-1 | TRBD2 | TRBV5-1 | TGCGCCAGCAGCCCGGGACTAGCGGAGAGAAGCTCCTACAATGAGCAGTTCTTC | CASSPGLAERSSYNEQFF
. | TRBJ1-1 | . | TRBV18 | TGTGCCAGCTCACCACCAGGGGACGACACTGAAGCTTTCTTT | CASSPPGDDTEAFF
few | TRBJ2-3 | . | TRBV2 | TGTGCCAGCAGTGTTGAAGGGCACACAGATACGCAGTATTTT | CASSVEGHTDTQYF
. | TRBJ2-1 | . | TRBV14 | TGTGCCAGCAGCCAAGTTGGACGAGAGCAGTTCTTC | CASSQVGREQFF
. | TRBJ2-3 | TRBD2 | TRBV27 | TGTGCCAGCAGTTCCCCCCTAGCGGGACGCACAGATACGCAGTATTTT | CASSSPLAGRTDTQYF
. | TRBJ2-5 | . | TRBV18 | TGTGCCAGCTCACCTCGACAGCTTCGGGAGACCCAGTACTTC | CASSPRQLRETQYF
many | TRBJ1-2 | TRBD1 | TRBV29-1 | TGCAGCGTTTACTACAGGGGGTCTACAACCTTC | CSVYYRGSTTF
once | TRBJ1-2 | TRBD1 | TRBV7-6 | TGTGCCAGCAGGCGGGACAGGGGTACTTCCTACACCTTC | CASRRDRGTSYTF
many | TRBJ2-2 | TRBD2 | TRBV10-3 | TGTGCCATGACTAGCGGGCTTACCGGGGAGCTGTTTTTT | CAMTSGLTGELFF
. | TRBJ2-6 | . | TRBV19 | TGTGCCAGTAGTCCCGCGGGGACTGGGGCCAACGTCCTGACTTTC | CASSPAGTGANVLTF
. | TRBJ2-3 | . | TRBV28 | TGTGCCAGCAGTCCGGGGGACTCCAGGTCTCAGTATTTT | CASSPGDSRSQYF
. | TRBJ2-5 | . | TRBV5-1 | TGCGCCAGCAGTTCGCAAGGGGCAGGTGAGACCCAGTACTTC | CASSSQGAGETQYF
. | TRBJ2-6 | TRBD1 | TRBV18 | TGTGCCAGCTCACCGAACCGTCTGATAACAGGGGACGGGGCCAACGTCCTGACTTTC | CASSPNRLITGDGANVLTF
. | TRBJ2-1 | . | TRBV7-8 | TGTGCCAGCAGCTTAGTCCCCTTTGGAAGGAACAATGAGCAGTTCTTC | CASSLVPFGRNNEQFF
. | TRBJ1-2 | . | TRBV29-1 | TGCAGCGTTGCCGCTGGCTACACCTTC | CSVAAGYTF
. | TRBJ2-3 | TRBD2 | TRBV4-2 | TGTGCCAGCAGCCAACGGACTAGCGGGGACACAGATACGCAGTATTTT | CASSQRTSGDTDTQYF
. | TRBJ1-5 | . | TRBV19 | TGTGCCAGTTTCGCCGGGACTTCGCCCGATCAGCCCCAGCATTTT | CASFAGTSPDQPQHF
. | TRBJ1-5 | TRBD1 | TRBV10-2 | TGCGCCAGCAGTGAGCCTGGACAGGGCTATCAGCCCCAGCATTTT | CASSEPGQGYQPQHF
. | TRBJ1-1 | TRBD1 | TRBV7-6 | TGTGCCAGCAGCCCCATCCGGACAGGGTCAGGCACTGAAGCTTTCTTT | CASSPIRTGSGTEAFF
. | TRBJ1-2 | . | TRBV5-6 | TGTGCCAGCAGTTTCGACCTTGGGGTTTTTGGCTACACCTTC | CASSFDLGVFGYTF
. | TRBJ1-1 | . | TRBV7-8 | TGTGCCAGCAGCTTAACCCTGAACACTGAAGCTTTCTTT | CASSLTLNTEAFF
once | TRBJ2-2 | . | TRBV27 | TGTGCCAGCAGCTATACAGGGTTAACCGGGGAGCTGTTTTTT | CASSYTGLTGELFF
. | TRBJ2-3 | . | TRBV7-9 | TGTGCCAGCAGCTTAGGGCTAGCTTCTAGCACAGATACGCAGTATTTT | CASSLGLASSTDTQYF
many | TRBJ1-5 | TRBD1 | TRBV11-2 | TGTGCCAGCAGTTCCACAGGGGGCGGTCAGCCCCAGCATTTT | CASSSTGGGQPQHF
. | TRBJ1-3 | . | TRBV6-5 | TGTGCCAGCAGTTACTCCGGGTTGGGAAACACCATATATTTT | CASSYSGLGNTIYF
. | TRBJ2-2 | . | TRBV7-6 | TGTGCCAGCAGCTTAGGACGCCCTCAGGCCGGGGAGCTGTTTTTT | CASSLGRPQAGELFF
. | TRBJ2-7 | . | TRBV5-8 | TGTGCCAGCATCAGGAACCCCCAGGCGGGCTACGAGCAGTACTTC | CASIRNPQAGYEQYF
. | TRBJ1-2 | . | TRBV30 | TGTGCCTGGAGTGACAGGCTGAGAGACTATGGCTACACCTTC | CAWSDRLRDYGYTF
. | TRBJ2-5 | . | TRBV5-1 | TGCGCCAGCAGCCGAGGGGGTGCAAGGGAGACCCAGTACTTC | CASSRGGARETQYF
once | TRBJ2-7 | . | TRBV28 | TGTGCCAGCAGTTTAGGAGCGTCACCCTACGAGCAGTACTTC | CASSLGASPYEQYF
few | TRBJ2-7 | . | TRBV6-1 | TGTGCCAGCAGTGTGTCGGGTCAACCTACCCCCTACGAGCAGTACTTC | CASSVSGQPTPYEQYF
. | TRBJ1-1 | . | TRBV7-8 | TGTGCCAGCAGCTTACAGGGGTTCTCTGAAGCTTTCTTT | CASSLQGFSEAFF
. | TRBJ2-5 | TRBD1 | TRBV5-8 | TGTGCCAGCAGCTCAACAGGGGTGCGGGAGACCCAGTACTTC | CASSSTGVRETQYF
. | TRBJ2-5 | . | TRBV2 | TGTGCCAGCAGTCCGACCGGGAGAGAAGAGACCCAGTACTTC | CASSPTGREETQYF
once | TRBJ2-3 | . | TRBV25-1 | TGTGCCAGCAGTGAATCTCGGCAGGTCAGCACAGATACGCAGTATTTT | CASSESRQVSTDTQYF
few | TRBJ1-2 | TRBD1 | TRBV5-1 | TGCGCCAGCAGCTTAGACACAACAGGGGGCAAAGGGGGCTACACCTTC | CASSLDTTGGKGGYTF